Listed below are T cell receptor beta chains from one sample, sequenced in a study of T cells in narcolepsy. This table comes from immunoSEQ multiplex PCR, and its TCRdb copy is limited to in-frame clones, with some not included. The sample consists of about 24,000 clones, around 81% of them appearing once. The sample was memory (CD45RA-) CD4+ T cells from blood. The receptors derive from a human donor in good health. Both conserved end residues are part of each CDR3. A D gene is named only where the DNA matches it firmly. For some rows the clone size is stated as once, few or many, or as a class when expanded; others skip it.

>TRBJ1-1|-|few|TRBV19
CASSVRNTEAFF
TGTGCCAGTAGTGTCAGGAACACTGAAGCTTTCTTT
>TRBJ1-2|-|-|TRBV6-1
CASSRGVDYGYTF
TGTGCCAGCAGCCGTGGGGTGGACTATGGCTACACCTTC
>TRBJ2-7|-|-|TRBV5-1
CASSEGQSTYEQYF
TGCGCCAGCAGTGAAGGACAGAGCACCTACGAGCAGTACTTC
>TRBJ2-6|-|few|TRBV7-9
CATVRIPPSGANVLTF
TGTGCCACGGTTCGGATTCCGCCATCTGGGGCCAACGTCCTGACTTTC
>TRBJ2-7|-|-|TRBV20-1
CSARQGYEQYF
TGCAGTGCTAGACAGGGCTACGAGCAGTACTTC
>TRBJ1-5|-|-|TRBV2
CASEGSDNQPQHF
TGTGCCAGCGAGGGATCTGATAATCAGCCCCAGCATTTT
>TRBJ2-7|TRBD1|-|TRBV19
CASSMLTGAGEQYF
TGTGCCAGTAGTATGTTAACAGGGGCCGGAGAGCAGTACTTC
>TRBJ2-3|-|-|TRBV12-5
CASGQAGVGTDTQYF
TGTGCTAGTGGTCAGGCAGGGGTGGGCACAGATACGCAGTATTTT
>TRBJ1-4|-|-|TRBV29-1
CSVAPGRGEKLFF
TGCAGCGTGGCACCCGGCAGAGGTGAAAAACTGTTTTTT
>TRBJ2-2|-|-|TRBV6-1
CASSLGTQPWELFF
TGTGCCAGCAGTTTAGGGACACAACCCTGGGAGCTGTTTTTT
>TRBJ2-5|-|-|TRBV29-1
CSSADGQETQYF
TGCAGCTCAGCAGACGGGCAAGAGACCCAGTACTTC
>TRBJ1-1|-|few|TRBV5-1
CASSPWQGNTEAFF
TGCGCCAGCAGCCCCTGGCAGGGGAACACTGAAGCTTTCTTT
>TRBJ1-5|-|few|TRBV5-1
CASRWGAGGNQPQHF
TGCGCCAGCCGTTGGGGGGCGGGTGGCAATCAGCCCCAGCATTTT
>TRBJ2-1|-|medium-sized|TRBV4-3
CASSQPLAVSYNEQFF
TGCGCCAGCAGCCAACCCTTAGCCGTCTCCTACAATGAGCAGTTCTTC
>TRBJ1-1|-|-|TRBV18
CASSLTANTEAFF
TGTGCCAGCTCACTAACAGCGAACACTGAAGCTTTCTTT
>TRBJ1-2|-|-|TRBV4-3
CASSQDEFGGGGYTF
TGCGCCAGCAGCCAAGATGAGTTCGGGGGAGGAGGCTACACCTTC
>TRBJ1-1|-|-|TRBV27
CASSRIAGSEAFF
TGTGCCAGCAGCCGAATCGCAGGGAGCGAAGCTTTCTTT
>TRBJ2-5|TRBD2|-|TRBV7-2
CASTRAGGETQYF
TGTGCCAGCACCCGAGCGGGGGGTGAGACCCAGTACTTC
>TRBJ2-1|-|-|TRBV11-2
CASSPNNYNEQFF
TGTGCCAGCAGTCCTAATAACTACAATGAGCAGTTCTTC
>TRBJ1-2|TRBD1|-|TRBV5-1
CASSLQGARVDGYTF
TGCGCCAGCAGCTTACAGGGGGCGCGAGTAGATGGCTACACCTTC
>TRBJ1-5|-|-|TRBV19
CASSTSEGSNQPQHF
TGTGCCAGTAGTACCTCCGAAGGTAGCAATCAGCCCCAGCATTTT
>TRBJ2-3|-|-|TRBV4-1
CASSQDPGTRISTDTQYF
TGCGCCAGCAGCCAAGACCCCGGGACAAGAATTAGCACAGATACGCAGTATTTT
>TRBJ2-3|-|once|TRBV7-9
CASSLDPTAPTDTQYF
TGTGCCAGCAGCTTAGATCCCACCGCCCCCACAGATACGCAGTATTTT
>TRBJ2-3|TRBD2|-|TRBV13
CASRHSGGTDTQYF
TGTGCCAGCAGGCATAGCGGGGGCACAGATACGCAGTATTTT
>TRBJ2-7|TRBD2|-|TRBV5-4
CASSLDPSGGSYEQYF
TGTGCCAGCAGCTTGGACCCTAGCGGGGGATCCTACGAGCAGTACTTC
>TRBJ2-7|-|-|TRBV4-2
CASSQDGGALTYEQYF
TGTGCCAGCAGCCAAGATGGTGGGGCCCTAACCTACGAGCAGTACTTC
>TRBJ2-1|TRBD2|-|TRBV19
CASSKEGTSGGSSYNEQFF
TGTGCCAGTAGTAAAGAGGGGACTAGCGGAGGGAGCTCCTACAATGAGCAGTTCTTC
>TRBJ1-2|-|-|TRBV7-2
CASSSGEPGGGYTF
TGTGCCAGCAGCTCCGGGGAACCCGGGGGGGGCTACACCTTC
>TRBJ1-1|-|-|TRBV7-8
CGSRDINTEAFF
TGTGGCTCCCGAGATATAAACACTGAAGCTTTCTTT
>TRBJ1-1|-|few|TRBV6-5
CASSYRGGGTEAFF
TGTGCCAGCAGTTACAGGGGTGGGGGGACTGAAGCTTTCTTT
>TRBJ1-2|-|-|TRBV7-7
CASSLGLNGYTF
TGTGCCAGCAGCTTAGGATTGAACGGCTACACCTTC
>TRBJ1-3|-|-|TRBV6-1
CASSSSSSGNTIYF
TGTGCCAGCAGTTCGTCGAGCTCTGGAAACACCATATATTTT
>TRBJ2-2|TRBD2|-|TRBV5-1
CASSVRLSGGPFANTGELFF
TGCGCCAGCAGCGTACGACTGAGCGGGGGGCCGTTCGCGAACACCGGGGAGCTGTTTTTT
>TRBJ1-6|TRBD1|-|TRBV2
CASSGGTGASSPLHF
TGTGCCAGCAGTGGAGGGACAGGGGCAAGCTCACCCCTCCACTTT
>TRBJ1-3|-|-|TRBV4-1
CASSQASWGTIYF
TGCGCCAGCAGCCAAGCCAGTTGGGGCACCATATATTTT
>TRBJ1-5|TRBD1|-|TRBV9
CASSSGDREGEEPQHF
TGTGCCAGCAGCTCGGGGGACAGGGAGGGAGAGGAGCCCCAGCATTTT
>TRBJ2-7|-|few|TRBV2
CASSERPPTYEQYF
TGTGCCAGCAGTGAAAGACCGCCTACCTACGAGCAGTACTTC
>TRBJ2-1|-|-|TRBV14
CASSQELFEQFF
TGTGCCAGCAGCCAAGAACTATTCGAGCAGTTCTTC
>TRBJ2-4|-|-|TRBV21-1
CASSSRTVPYLNIQYF
TGTGCCAGCAGCAGCCGGACAGTTCCTTACCTAAACATTCAGTACTTC
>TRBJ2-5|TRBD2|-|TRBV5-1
CASSVAGNQETQYF
TGCGCCAGCAGCGTAGCGGGGAATCAGGAGACCCAGTACTTC
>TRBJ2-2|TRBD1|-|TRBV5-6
CASSSGQGTGELFF
TGTGCCAGCAGCTCCGGACAGGGCACCGGGGAGCTGTTTTTT
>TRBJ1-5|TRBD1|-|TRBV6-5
CASRVTGVGNQPQHF
TGTGCCAGCAGGGTGACAGGGGTAGGGAATCAGCCCCAGCATTTT
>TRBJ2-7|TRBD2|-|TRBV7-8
CASSAHRGGRGDSYEQYF
TGTGCCAGCAGCGCACATCGAGGGGGGCGGGGGGACTCCTACGAGCAGTACTTC
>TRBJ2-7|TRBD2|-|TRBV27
CASSRGGSGFFEQYF
TGTGCCAGCAGCCGGGGGGGGTCCGGATTTTTCGAGCAGTACTTC
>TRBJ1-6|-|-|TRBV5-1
CASSFDGQSYNSPLHF
TGCGCCAGCAGCTTTGATGGACAGAGCTATAATTCACCCCTCCACTTT